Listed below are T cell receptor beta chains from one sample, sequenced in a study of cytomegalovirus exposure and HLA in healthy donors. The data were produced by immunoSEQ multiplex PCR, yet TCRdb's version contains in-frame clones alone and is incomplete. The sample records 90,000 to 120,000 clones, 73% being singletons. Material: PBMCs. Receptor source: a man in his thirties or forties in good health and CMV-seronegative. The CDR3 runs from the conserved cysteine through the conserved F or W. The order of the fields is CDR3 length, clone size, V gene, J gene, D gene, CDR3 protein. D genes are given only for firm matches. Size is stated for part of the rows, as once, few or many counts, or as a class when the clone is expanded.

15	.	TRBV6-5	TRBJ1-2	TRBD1	CASSPRQGARYGYTF
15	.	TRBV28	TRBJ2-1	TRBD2	CASRIAGEVYNEQFF
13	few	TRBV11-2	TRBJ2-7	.	CASSLDLAYEQYF
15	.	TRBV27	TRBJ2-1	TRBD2	CASSLSASGYNEQFF
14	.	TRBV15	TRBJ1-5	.	CATSRLPVYQPQHF
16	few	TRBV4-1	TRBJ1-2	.	CASSQDRGRSTYGYTF
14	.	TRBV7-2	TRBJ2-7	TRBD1	CASSSGTGTYEQYF
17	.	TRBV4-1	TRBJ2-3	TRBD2	CASSQDTSGDWTDTQYF
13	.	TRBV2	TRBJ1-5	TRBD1	CASRRGQGQPQHF
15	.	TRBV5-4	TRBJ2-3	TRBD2	CASSPDSGGSDTQYF
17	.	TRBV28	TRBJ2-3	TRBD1	CASSLSRDRGMTDTQYF
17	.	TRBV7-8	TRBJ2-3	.	CASSRVRGLANTDTQYF
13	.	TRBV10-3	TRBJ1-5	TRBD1	CATTGDRDQPQHF
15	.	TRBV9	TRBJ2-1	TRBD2	CASSVTSDSYNEQFF
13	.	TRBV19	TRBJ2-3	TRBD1	CASSITGVDTQYF
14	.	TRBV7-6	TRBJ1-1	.	CASSLDRGNTEAFF
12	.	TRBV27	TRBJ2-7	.	CASRGDPYEQYF
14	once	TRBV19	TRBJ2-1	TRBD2	CASSGGGGNNEQFF
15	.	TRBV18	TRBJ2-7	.	CASSPQSSQAYEQYF
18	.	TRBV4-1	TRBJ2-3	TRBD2	CASTLGLAAYTSTDTQYF
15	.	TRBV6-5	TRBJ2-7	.	CASSYSQGGSYEQYF
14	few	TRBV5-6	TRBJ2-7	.	CASSRKLGAYEQYF
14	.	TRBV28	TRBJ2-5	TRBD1	CASSLTGYLETQYF
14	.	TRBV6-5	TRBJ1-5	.	CASQRGASNQPQHF
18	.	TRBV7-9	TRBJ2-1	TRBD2	CASSLGLAGVTSYNEQFF
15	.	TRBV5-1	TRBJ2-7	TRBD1	CASSLVGTGGAEQYF
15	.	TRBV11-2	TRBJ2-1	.	CATTLRGSGDNEQFF
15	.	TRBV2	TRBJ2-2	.	CASRLGAVWTGELFF
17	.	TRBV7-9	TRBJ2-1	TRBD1	CASSRVGTGRSGNEQFF
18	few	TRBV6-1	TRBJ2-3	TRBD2	CASSEVTSGGGNTDTQYF
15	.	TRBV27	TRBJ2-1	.	CASSLSLGPYNEQFF
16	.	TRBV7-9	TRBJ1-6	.	CASSPSGGDRNSPLHF
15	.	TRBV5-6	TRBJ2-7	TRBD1	CASSSRPGQGVEQYF
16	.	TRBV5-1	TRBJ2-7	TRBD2	CASSAYSAGGGYEQYF
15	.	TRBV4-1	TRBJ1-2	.	CASSQDTGSSSGYTF
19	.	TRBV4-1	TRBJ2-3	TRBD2	CASSQPPGGRGAHTDTQYF
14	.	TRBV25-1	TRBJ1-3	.	CASSDRNSGNTIYF
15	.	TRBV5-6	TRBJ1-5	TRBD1	CASSLGQGTIQPQHF
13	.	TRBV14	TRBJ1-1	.	CASSQDLRGEAFF
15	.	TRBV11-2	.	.	CASSLVPTASYEQYF
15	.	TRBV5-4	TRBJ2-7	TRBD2	CASSRGTSGVGEQYF
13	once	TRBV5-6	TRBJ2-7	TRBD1	CASSLDRGYEQYF
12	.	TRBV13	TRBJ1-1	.	CASSSREGVAFF
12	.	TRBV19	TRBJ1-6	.	CASSSSGSPLHF
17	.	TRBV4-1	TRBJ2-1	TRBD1	CASSQDRRTGGHNEQFF
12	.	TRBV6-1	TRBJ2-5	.	CASSSWRETQYF
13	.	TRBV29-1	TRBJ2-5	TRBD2	CSVEPSGRETQYF
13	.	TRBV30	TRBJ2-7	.	CAWSRGISYEQYF
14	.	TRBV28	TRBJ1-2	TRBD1	CASSFPDRGYGYTF
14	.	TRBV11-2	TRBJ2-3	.	CASSFFGDPDTQYF
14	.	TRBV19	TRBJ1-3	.	CASRSGSSGNTIYF